A selection of T cell receptor beta chains follows, all from one sample in a study of post-analysis software for immune sequencing data. One entry per CDR3 protein results from TCRdb running MiXCR on the PCR reads. This sample has 750,000 to 950,000 distinct CDR3 sequences; roughly 50% occur once, and the top ten carry 4.6%. Sequencing was performed on blood. These receptor sequences come from a girl aged 5-17 years with multiple sclerosis. Each CDR3 is given with its conserved first and last residue. D genes are given only for firm matches. Clone size is given for some rows only: seen once, a few or many times, or a class if the clone is expanded.

v_gene: TRBV20-1
abundance: once
d_gene: .
j_gene: TRBJ2-3
CDR3nt: TGCAGTGCTAGATTTGGGGTTACGGCAGATACGCAGTATTTT
CDR3aa: CSARFGVTADTQYF

v_gene: TRBV4-1
abundance: .
d_gene: .
j_gene: TRBJ2-7
CDR3nt: TGCGCCAGCAGCCAAGGGGGACAACTCCCCTACGAGCAGTACTTC
CDR3aa: CASSQGGQLPYEQYF

v_gene: TRBV12-3/TRBV12-4
abundance: few
d_gene: TRBD1
j_gene: TRBJ2-7
CDR3nt: TGTGCCAGCAAACCGGGACAGGGGACGAGTACCGCGCAGTACTTC
CDR3aa: CASKPGQGTSTAQYF

v_gene: TRBV25-1
abundance: few
d_gene: .
j_gene: TRBJ2-3
CDR3nt: TGTGCCAGCTCTCCGAGGGTTGCAGATACGCAGTATTTT
CDR3aa: CASSPRVADTQYF

v_gene: TRBV11-2
abundance: .
d_gene: .
j_gene: TRBJ2-5
CDR3nt: TGTGCCAGCAGCTTAGTTGGATTCACGGAGACCCAGTACTTC
CDR3aa: CASSLVGFTETQYF

v_gene: TRBV5-1
abundance: .
d_gene: TRBD1
j_gene: TRBJ2-1
CDR3nt: TGCGCCAGCAACCTAAGGACAGGGTCCAATGAGCAGTTCTTC
CDR3aa: CASNLRTGSNEQFF

v_gene: TRBV7-2
abundance: .
d_gene: .
j_gene: TRBJ2-7
CDR3nt: TGTGCCAGCAGCTTTCAGGGGTATTTGTCGTACGAGCAGTACTTC
CDR3aa: CASSFQGYLSYEQYF

v_gene: TRBV5-1
abundance: .
d_gene: TRBD2
j_gene: TRBJ2-3
CDR3nt: TGCGCCAGCAGCTTGGAAGCGGGGGACCGGAGGGATACGCAGTATTTT
CDR3aa: CASSLEAGDRRDTQYF

v_gene: TRBV7-9
abundance: .
d_gene: TRBD2
j_gene: TRBJ2-1
CDR3nt: TGTGCCAGCAGCTTTCCCGTTAGCGGGAGCTCCTACAATGAGCAGTTCTTC
CDR3aa: CASSFPVSGSSYNEQFF

v_gene: TRBV25-1
abundance: .
d_gene: .
j_gene: TRBJ1-4
CDR3nt: TGTGCCAGCAGTGAGCCGGGAAGGAAACTGTTTTTT
CDR3aa: CASSEPGRKLFF

v_gene: TRBV20-1
abundance: few
d_gene: TRBD1
j_gene: TRBJ2-7
CDR3nt: TGCAGTGCTAGGTCAACAGGGGGCATAGGAATCCCGGGGTCCTACGAGCAGTACTTC
CDR3aa: CSARSTGGIGIPGSYEQYF

v_gene: TRBV5-1
abundance: .
d_gene: TRBD1
j_gene: TRBJ1-4
CDR3nt: TGCGCCAGCAGCTCGTTGGGACAGGGTAATGAAAAACTGTTTTTT
CDR3aa: CASSSLGQGNEKLFF

v_gene: TRBV20-1
abundance: .
d_gene: TRBD2
j_gene: TRBJ2-3
CDR3nt: TGCAGTGTTAGGGTACTAGCGGTTAGCACAGATACGCAGTATTTT
CDR3aa: CSVRVLAVSTDTQYF

v_gene: TRBV20-1
abundance: .
d_gene: .
j_gene: TRBJ2-1
CDR3nt: TGCAGTGCTCCTCCTAACTTGGGCAGTTACAATGAGCAGTTCTTC
CDR3aa: CSAPPNLGSYNEQFF

v_gene: TRBV27
abundance: once
d_gene: .
j_gene: TRBJ1-2
CDR3nt: TGTGCCTCGTCGCGGCGCGGGGATTATCATGGCTACACCTTC
CDR3aa: CASSRRGDYHGYTF

v_gene: TRBV29-1
abundance: .
d_gene: .
j_gene: TRBJ2-5
CDR3nt: TGCAGCGGAGGATCTCAAGAGACCCAGTACTTC
CDR3aa: CSGGSQETQYF

v_gene: TRBV12-3/TRBV12-4
abundance: once
d_gene: .
j_gene: TRBJ2-4
CDR3nt: TGTGCCAGCAGTTGTGACACTAAAAACATTCAGTACTTC
CDR3aa: CASSCDTKNIQYF

v_gene: TRBV25-1
abundance: .
d_gene: .
j_gene: TRBJ1-1
CDR3nt: TGTGCCAGCAGTGATATTCGGACTGAAGCTTTCTTT
CDR3aa: CASSDIRTEAFF

v_gene: TRBV20-1
abundance: .
d_gene: .
j_gene: TRBJ1-1
CDR3nt: TGCAGTGCCCCCCGCCGGCTAGGGATGAACACTGAAGCTTTCTTT
CDR3aa: CSAPRRLGMNTEAFF

v_gene: TRBV7-2
abundance: many
d_gene: TRBD2
j_gene: TRBJ2-7
CDR3nt: TGTGCCAGCAGCCCTGGACTAGCGGGAGGCCTATACGAGCAGTACTTC
CDR3aa: CASSPGLAGGLYEQYF

v_gene: TRBV29-1
abundance: .
d_gene: .
j_gene: TRBJ2-5
CDR3nt: TGCAGCGTCTGGGGGGCGGGAAGTTTCGTGCAGTACTTC
CDR3aa: CSVWGAGSFVQYF

v_gene: TRBV12-5
abundance: .
d_gene: TRBD2
j_gene: TRBJ2-7
CDR3nt: TGTGCTAGTGGGGAGCGGGGCTCCTGCGAGCAGTACTTC
CDR3aa: CASGERGSCEQYF

v_gene: TRBV6-6
abundance: .
d_gene: TRBD1
j_gene: TRBJ1-2
CDR3nt: TGTGCCAGCAGCCCGAGACAGGGACCCTCTCCCAATGGCTACACCTTC
CDR3aa: CASSPRQGPSPNGYTF

v_gene: TRBV5-1
abundance: .
d_gene: TRBD2
j_gene: TRBJ2-5
CDR3nt: TGCGCCAGCAGCTTGGCCCAGCGGGAGTTTGAGACCCAGTACTTC
CDR3aa: CASSLAQREFETQYF

v_gene: TRBV12-3/TRBV12-4
abundance: .
d_gene: TRBD2
j_gene: TRBJ2-1
CDR3nt: TGTGCCAGCAGTTTCGGGCGGGGGGGCTTGAGCTCCTACAATGAGCAGTTCTTC
CDR3aa: CASSFGRGGLSSYNEQFF

v_gene: TRBV12-3/TRBV12-4
abundance: .
d_gene: .
j_gene: TRBJ1-1
CDR3nt: TGTGCCAGCAGTCCCATGACGGCGAACACTGAAGCTTTCTTT
CDR3aa: CASSPMTANTEAFF

v_gene: TRBV25-1
abundance: .
d_gene: .
j_gene: TRBJ2-1
CDR3nt: TGTGCCAGCAGTCAACCGGGACTTTACAATGAGCAGTTCTTC
CDR3aa: CASSQPGLYNEQFF

v_gene: TRBV5-5
abundance: .
d_gene: TRBD2
j_gene: TRBJ2-7
CDR3nt: TGTACCAGCAGCTGGGCGGGGGGGCCGTACGAGCAGTACTTC
CDR3aa: CTSSWAGGPYEQYF

v_gene: TRBV18
abundance: .
d_gene: .
j_gene: TRBJ2-7
CDR3nt: TGTGCCAGCAGCCCCCAGGCTTACGAGCAGTACTTC
CDR3aa: CASSPQAYEQYF

v_gene: TRBV7-2
abundance: .
d_gene: .
j_gene: TRBJ2-5
CDR3nt: TGTGCCAGCAGCTCTGACGGACGGCGACAAGAGACCCAGTACTTC
CDR3aa: CASSSDGRRQETQYF

v_gene: TRBV7-9
abundance: few
d_gene: .
j_gene: TRBJ1-1
CDR3nt: TGTGCCAGCAGCTTTGTCCTGAACACTGAAGCTTTCTTT
CDR3aa: CASSFVLNTEAFF

v_gene: TRBV6-4
abundance: .
d_gene: .
j_gene: TRBJ1-1
CDR3nt: TGTGCCAGCAGTGCCGGCCCTGGGGAGGTCCAACTCGGGGCTGAAGCTTTCTTT
CDR3aa: CASSAGPGEVQLGAEAFF

v_gene: TRBV20-1
abundance: .
d_gene: TRBD2
j_gene: TRBJ2-7
CDR3nt: TGCAGTGCTAGAGGGACTAGCGGGTGCTACGAGCAGTACTTC
CDR3aa: CSARGTSGCYEQYF

v_gene: TRBV9
abundance: once
d_gene: TRBD1
j_gene: TRBJ2-7
CDR3nt: TGTGCCAGCAGCGTAGGGACAGGCAAATCGATGTACGAGCAGTACTTC
CDR3aa: CASSVGTGKSMYEQYF

v_gene: TRBV29-1
abundance: .
d_gene: TRBD2
j_gene: TRBJ2-7
CDR3nt: TGCAGCGTTGGACTAGCGGGAGTCTGGACCTACGAGCAGTACTTC
CDR3aa: CSVGLAGVWTYEQYF

v_gene: TRBV5-1
abundance: .
d_gene: .
j_gene: TRBJ1-2
CDR3nt: TGCGCCAGCAGCTTGGGTGGCTATGGCCACACCTTC
CDR3aa: CASSLGGYGHTF

v_gene: TRBV12-3/TRBV12-4
abundance: .
d_gene: TRBD2
j_gene: TRBJ2-7
CDR3nt: TGTGCCAGCAGCCCATTTACCCAAAGCGGGAGCGTGCAGTACTTC
CDR3aa: CASSPFTQSGSVQYF

v_gene: TRBV10-3
abundance: few
d_gene: .
j_gene: TRBJ1-2
CDR3nt: TGTGCCATCAGTGAGAACGGATCATATGGCTACACCTTC
CDR3aa: CAISENGSYGYTF